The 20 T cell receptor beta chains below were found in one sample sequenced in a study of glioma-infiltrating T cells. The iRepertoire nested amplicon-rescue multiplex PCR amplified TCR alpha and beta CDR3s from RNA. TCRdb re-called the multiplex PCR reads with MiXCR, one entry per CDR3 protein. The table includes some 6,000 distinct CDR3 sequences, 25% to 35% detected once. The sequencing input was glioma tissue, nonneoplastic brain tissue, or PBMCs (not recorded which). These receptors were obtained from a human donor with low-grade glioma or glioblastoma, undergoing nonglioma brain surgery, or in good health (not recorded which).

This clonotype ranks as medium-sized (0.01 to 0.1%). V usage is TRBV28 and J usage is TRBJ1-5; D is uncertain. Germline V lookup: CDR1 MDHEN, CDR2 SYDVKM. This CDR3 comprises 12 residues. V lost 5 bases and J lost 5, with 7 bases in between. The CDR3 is CASSPQYQPQHF. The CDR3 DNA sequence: TGTGCCAGCAGTCCCCAATATCAGCCCCAGCATTTT.

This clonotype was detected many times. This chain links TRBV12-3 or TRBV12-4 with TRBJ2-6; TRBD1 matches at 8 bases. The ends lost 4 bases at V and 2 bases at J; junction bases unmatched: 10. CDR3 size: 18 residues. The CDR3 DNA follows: TGTGCCAGCAGTTACGGACAGGGCCTATTAGCTGGGGCCAACGTCCTGACTTTC. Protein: CASSYGQGLLAGANVLTF.

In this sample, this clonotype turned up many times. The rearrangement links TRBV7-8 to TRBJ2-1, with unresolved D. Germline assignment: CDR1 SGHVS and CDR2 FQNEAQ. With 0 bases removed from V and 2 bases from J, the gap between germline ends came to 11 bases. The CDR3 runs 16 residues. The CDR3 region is CASSLAVSTTYNEQFF. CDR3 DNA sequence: TGTGCCAGCAGCTTAGCGGTCTCCACTACCTACAATGAGCAGTTCTTC.

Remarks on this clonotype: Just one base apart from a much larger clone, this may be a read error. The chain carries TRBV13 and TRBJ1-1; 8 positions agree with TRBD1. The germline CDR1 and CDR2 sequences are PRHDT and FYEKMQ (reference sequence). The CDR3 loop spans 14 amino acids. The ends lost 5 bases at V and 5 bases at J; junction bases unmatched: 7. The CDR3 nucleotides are TGTGCCAGCAGCCGAGACAGGGGAGGAACTGAAGCTTTCTTT. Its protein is CASSRDRGGTEAFF.

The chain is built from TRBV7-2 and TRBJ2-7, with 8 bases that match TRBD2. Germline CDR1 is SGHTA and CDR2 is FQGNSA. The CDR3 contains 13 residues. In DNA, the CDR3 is TGTTCCTGCAGCTTACTAGCGGAATACGAGAAGTACGTC. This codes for CSCSLLAEYEKYV.

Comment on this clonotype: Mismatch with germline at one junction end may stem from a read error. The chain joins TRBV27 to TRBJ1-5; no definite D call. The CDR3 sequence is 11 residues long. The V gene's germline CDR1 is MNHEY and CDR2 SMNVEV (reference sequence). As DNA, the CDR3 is TGTGCCGGTACGGGAGATCAGCCCCCGCAGTTC. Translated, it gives CAGTGDQPPQF.

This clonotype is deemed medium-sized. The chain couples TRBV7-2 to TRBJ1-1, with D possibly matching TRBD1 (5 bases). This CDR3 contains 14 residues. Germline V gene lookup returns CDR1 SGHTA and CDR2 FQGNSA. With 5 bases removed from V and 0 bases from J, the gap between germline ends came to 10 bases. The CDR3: CASSLSRVNTEAFF. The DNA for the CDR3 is TGTGCCAGCAGCCTCAGCAGGGTGAACACTGAAGCTTTCTTT.

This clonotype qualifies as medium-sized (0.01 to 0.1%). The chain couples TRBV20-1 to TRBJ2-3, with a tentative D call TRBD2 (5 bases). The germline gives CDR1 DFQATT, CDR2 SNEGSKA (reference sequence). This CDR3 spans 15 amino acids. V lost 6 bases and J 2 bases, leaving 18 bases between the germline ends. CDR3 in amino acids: CSAPILATATDTQYF. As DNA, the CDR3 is TGCAGTGCCCCAATTCTAGCAACGGCCACAGATACGCAGTATTTT.

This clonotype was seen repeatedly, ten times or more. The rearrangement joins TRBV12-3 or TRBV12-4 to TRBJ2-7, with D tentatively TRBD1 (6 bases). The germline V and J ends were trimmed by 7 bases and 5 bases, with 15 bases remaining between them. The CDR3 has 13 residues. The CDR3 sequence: CASNTQGNHEQYF. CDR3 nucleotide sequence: TGTGCCAGCAATACACAGGGTAATCACGAGCAGTACTTC.

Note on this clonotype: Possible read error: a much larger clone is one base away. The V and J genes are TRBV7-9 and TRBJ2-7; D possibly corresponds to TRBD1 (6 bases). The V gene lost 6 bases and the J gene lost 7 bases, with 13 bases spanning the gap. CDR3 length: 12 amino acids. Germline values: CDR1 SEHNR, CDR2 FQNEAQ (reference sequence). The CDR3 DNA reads TGTGCCAGCAGTACGACAGGAGTGGAGCAGTACTTC. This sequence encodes CASSTTGVEQYF. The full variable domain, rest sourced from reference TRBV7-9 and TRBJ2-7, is DTGVSQNPRHKITKRGQNVTFRCDPISEHNRLYWYRQTLGQGPEFLTYFQNEAQLEKSRLLSDRFSAERPKGSFSTLEIQRTEQGDSAMYLCASSTTGVEQYFGPGTRLTVT.

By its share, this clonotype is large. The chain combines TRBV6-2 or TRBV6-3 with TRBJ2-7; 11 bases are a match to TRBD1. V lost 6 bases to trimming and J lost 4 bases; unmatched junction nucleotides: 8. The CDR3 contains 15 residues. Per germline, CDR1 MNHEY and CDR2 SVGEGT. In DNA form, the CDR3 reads TGTGCCAGCAGACTCGGGACAGGGGGATTTTACGAGCAGTACGTC. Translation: CASRLGTGGFYEQYV.

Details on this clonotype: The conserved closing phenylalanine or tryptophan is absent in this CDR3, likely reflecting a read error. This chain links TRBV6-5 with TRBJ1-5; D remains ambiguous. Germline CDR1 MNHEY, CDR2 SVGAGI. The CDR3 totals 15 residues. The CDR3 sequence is CASSLRRNSNQPQHY. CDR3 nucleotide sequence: TGTGCCAGCAGCCTCAGACGGAATAGCAATCAACCCCAGCATTAT.

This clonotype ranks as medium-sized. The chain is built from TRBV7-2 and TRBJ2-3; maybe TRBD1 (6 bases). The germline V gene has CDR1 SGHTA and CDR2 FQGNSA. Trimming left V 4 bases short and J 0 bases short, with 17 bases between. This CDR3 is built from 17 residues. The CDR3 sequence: CASSWRGQSLSTDTQYF. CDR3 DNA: TGTGCCAGCAGCTGGAGAGGACAGTCCCTTAGCACAGATACGCAGTATTTT.

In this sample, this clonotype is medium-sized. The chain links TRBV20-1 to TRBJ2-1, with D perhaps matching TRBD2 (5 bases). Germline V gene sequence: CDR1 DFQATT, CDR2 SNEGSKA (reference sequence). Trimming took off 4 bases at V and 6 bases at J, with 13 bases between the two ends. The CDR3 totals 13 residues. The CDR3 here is CSATPADLNEQFF. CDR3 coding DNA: TGCAGTGCTACACCAGCGGACCTCAATGAGCAGTTCTTC.

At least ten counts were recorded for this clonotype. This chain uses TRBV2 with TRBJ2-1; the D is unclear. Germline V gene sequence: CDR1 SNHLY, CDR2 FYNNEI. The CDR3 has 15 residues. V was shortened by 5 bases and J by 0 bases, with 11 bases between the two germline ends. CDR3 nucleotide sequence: TGTGCCAGCAGTTCAACGCGGAGCTCCTACAATGAGCAGTTCTTC. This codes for CASSSTRSSYNEQFF.

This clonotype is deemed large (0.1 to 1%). CDR3 region: CASSLVAQEQFF. The CDR3 DNA follows: TGTGCCAGCAGTTTGGTAGCCCAGGAGCAGTTCTTC. This sequence joins TRBV28 and TRBJ2-1; D ambiguous. The CDR3 is 12 residues long. Trimming stripped 3 bases from V and 10 bases from J, with 10 bases between. Germline values: CDR1 MDHEN, CDR2 SYDVKM.

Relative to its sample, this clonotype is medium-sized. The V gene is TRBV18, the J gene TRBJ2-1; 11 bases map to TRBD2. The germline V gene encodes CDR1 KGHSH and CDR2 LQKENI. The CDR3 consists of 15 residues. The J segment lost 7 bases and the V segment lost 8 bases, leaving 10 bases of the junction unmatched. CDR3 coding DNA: TGTGCCAGCGCCGCGGCTAGCGGGAGGCGAAATGAGCAGTTCTTC. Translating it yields CASAAASGRRNEQFF.

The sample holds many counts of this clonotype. In nucleotides, the CDR3 is TGCGCCAGCAGCCAAGTTGCGGGAGTCCGGGTTGAGCAGTTCTTC. It encodes CASSQVAGVRVEQFF. This rearrangement joins TRBV4-1 to TRBJ2-1, with TRBD2 matching 7 bases. There are 15 residues in the CDR3. V was pared by 1 base and J by 9 bases, with 9 bases of the junction left unmatched. Germline V gives CDR1 MGHRA, CDR2 YSYEKL.

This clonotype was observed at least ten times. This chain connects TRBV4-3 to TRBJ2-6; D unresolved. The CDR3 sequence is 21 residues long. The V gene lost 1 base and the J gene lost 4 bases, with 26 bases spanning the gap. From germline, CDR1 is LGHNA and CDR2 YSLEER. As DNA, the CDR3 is TGCGCCAGCAGCCAAGTTAGGACCAAATACCTAATCTCTGCGGGGGCCAACGTCCTGACTTTC. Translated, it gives CASSQVRTKYLISAGANVLTF.

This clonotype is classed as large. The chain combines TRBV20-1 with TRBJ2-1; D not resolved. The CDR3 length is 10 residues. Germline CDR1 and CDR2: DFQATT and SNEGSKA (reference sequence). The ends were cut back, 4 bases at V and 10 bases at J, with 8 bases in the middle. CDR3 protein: CSAKGNEQFF. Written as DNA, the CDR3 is TGCAGTGCTAAGGGAAACGAGCAGTTCTTC.